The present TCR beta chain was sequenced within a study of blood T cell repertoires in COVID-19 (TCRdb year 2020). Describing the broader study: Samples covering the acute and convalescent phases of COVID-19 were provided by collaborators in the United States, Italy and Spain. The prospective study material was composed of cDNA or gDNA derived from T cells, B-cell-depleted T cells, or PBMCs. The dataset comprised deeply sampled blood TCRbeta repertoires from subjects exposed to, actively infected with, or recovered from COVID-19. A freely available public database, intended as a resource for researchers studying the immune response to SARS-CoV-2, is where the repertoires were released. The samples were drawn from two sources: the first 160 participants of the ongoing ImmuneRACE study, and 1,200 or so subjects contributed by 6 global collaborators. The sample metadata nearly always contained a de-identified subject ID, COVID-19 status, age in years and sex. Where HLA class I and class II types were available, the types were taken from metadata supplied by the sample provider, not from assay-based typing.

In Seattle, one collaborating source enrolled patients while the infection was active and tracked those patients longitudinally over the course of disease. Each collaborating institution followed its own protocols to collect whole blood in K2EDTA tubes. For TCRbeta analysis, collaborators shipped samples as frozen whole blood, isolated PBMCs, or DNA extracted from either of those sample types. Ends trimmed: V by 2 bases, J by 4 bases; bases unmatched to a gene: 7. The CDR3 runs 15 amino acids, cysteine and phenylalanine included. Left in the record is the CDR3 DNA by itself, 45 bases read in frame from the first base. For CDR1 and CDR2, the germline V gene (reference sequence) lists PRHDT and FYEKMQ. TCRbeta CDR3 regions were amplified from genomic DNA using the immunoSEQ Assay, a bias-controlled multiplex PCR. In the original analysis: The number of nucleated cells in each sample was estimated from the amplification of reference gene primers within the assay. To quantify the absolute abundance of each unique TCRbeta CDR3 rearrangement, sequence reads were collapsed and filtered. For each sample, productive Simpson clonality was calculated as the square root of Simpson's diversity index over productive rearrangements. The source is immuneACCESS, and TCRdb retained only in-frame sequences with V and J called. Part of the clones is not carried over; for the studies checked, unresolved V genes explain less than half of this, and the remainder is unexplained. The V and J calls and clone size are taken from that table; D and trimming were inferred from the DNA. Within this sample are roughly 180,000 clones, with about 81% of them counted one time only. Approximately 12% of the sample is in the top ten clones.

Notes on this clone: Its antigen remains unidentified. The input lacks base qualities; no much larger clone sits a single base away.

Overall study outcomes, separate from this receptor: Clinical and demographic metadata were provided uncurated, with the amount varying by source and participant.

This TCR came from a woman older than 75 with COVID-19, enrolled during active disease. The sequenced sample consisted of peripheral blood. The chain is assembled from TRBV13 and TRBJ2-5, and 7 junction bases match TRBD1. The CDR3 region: CASSLNRGLPETQYF. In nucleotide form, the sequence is TGTGCCAGCAGCTTAAATAGGGGGCTTCCAGAGACCCAGTACTTC.